Below, one T cell receptor (beta chain) is given with its context. One junction end does not reproduce the germline sequence, and a read error may be involved. These data belong to a study of CD8+CD57+ T cells in acquired aplastic anemia. The CDR3 is 14 residues long. CDR1 is DFQATT and CDR2 is SNEGSKA in the germline V gene (reference sequence). Genomic DNA served as template for TCR beta VDJ and CDR3 profiling. TCRdb used MiXCR to reprocess the reads, holding one entry per CDR3 protein. Of under 200,000 distinct CDR3 sequences listed, approximately 43% are singletons. The genes are TRBV20-1 and TRBJ2-1; either TRBD1 or TRBD2 may supply D (6 bases each). The material sequenced was sorted CD4+, CD8+, or CD8+CD57+ T cells (not recorded which) from PBMCs. The sequence derives from a human donor in good health. CDR3 DNA sequence: TGCAGTGCTAGCGATGGGGGGCCATACAATGAGCGGTTCTTC. It specifies CSASDGGPYNERFF.